This T cell receptor beta chain was recorded in a study of T cell responses to AZD1222 COVID-19 vaccine. Using immunoSEQ multiplex PCR, the repertoire was profiled, and TCRdb retains in-frame clones only, with some absent. The table lists around 200,000 clones, 88% of them singletons. V was pared by 7 bases and J by 7 bases, with 6 bases of the junction left unmatched. Germline CDR1 reads MDHEN; CDR2 reads SYDVKM. The CDR3 has 13 amino acids. The TCR originated in an adult who received the AZD1222 COVID-19 vaccine. This chain connects TRBV28 to TRBJ2-1; 8 bases are a match to TRBD2. The specimen comprised peripheral blood, sampled 28 days after the second AZD1222 dose. The DNA for the CDR3 is TGTGCCAGCATCGAAGCGGGAGAGAATGAGCAGTTCTTC. This translates into CASIEAGENEQFF.